This entry features one TCR beta chain sequence. This clone was counted once. The antigen it recognizes is unknown. No qualities accompany the bases; no much larger clone lies one base away. The sample is drawn from a study of shared clonotypes between healthy human individuals (TCRdb year 2020). Broadly, across the study: Three men and two women, aged 18 to 49 years, made up the cohort. For each donor, CD4 naive and CD4 memory were each run on three plates, CD8 naive on two plates, and CD8 memory on one plate. Blood TCR repertoires of roughly 5 healthy adults were deeply sequenced to estimate repertoire size and the extent of clonotype sharing between individuals. Leukapheresis yielded between about 0.8 and 9.5 billion PBMCs per donor. Different laboratories and diverse techniques were used to prepare libraries and sequence TCR repertoires, to increase sequencing depth and limit assay-specific biases.

CD8 naive samples were obtained by positive selection for CCR7 among CD45RO-negative cells, yielding a CD45RA+CCR7+ population from which TemRA cells were excluded. Healthy HIV-negative adults with no recently reported acute infections or vaccinations were included as donors. All donors were Caucasian adults living in Nashville, Tennessee, USA. Blood was collected by leukapheresis, and PBMCs were isolated by Ficoll-Histopaque density gradient centrifugation and then cryopreserved in liquid nitrogen vapor phase. Analytical flow cytometry was used to check the purity and quantity of every magnetically sorted T cell population. Each sorted fraction had its genomic DNA isolated and then quantified by UV absorbance on a Nanodrop 2000c. From a lookup of the germline V gene, CDR1 and CDR2 are MDHEN and SYDVKM. The CDR3 runs 17 amino acids, cysteine and phenylalanine included. The entry retains the CDR3 DNA only, 51 bases that are in frame from base 1. V sheds 6 bases and J sheds 3 bases, leaving 24 bases between their ends.

Paper-wide results and their limitations: Rarefaction of sorted-subset datasets indicated incomplete sequencing despite the large sequencing depth. Based on pairwise subsampling, the degree of clonotype sharing among donors was expected to be affected by sequencing depth. Sampling was restricted to blood, and TCR repertoires in tissue are likely to differ from TCR repertoires in blood. Compared with non-shared clonotypes, clonotypes shared by all four sorted-subset donors had higher generation probabilities. Estimated clonotype richness was generally larger for naive than for memory subsets. Sharing across four donors was observed for around 5% of naive CD4, about 4% of naive CD8, over 2% of memory CD4, and around 0.4% of memory CD8 clonotypes. The genetic and exposure-history diversity represented was limited by the small number of donors.

TCR CDR3 regions were amplified from genomic DNA by multiplex PCR using the deep immunoSEQ assay. Genomic DNA extracted from each cell subset was distributed evenly over all wells of several immunoSEQ 96-well plates, and each plate served as one replicate. For sorted subsets, roughly 200 ng of genomic DNA, equivalent to 30,000 or so T cell genomes, went into each replicate PCR. Purified libraries were measured with a Qubit 3.0 fluorometer, size-checked on a Bioanalyzer 2100, and measured again with the KAPA Library Quantification kit. Each immunoSEQ 96-well plate was sequenced on its own single-read 150-cycle Illumina NextSeq 550 flow cell. Processing in the source paper ran as follows. Because the immunoSEQ output included only junctional sequences and no quality scores, the filtering could not be the same as the filtering used for full-length reads. Sequences were annotated with PyIR, a Python wrapper for IgBLAST v1.9, using IMGT germline references to assign V/J genes and CDR3. Any read was removed if the V/J assignment was weak (E-value above 1e-6), the CDR3 was missing, or the read contained stop codons, out-of-frame junctions, or ambiguous translated residues. V3J clonotypes were defined as sequences sharing the same inferred V gene, J gene, and CDR3 amino acid sequence. Percentage overlap between repertoires was computed as shared unique clonotypes divided by the size of the smaller repertoire. RTK rarefaction, the Chao1 estimator, and Recon v2.1 estimates of unobserved clonotypes were used to assess repertoire richness. Generation probabilities for all TCRbeta clonotypes obtained by the gDNA method from a handful of donors were computed using OLGA. Imported from immuneACCESS, the table was reduced by TCRdb to in-frame sequences with V and J called. These copies leave out some clones; in studies compared against another copy, an unresolved V gene accounts for under half, and the cause of the remainder is not known. The V and J calls and clone size are taken from that table; D and trimming were inferred from the DNA. The sample has 1.5 million to 2.5 million clones on record, just under 95% of them singletons. Of the sample, under 1.5% is held by the ten largest clones.

The sequencing input was naive CD8+ T cells sorted from blood. Per the publication, the cell subset or site label means: CD45RA+CCR7+. The rearrangement combines TRBV28 with TRBJ2-7; TRBD2 is a weak D gene call, 6 bases matching. The source of this sequence is a man between 18 and 35 years old in good health. The CDR3 protein sequence reads: CASSQPPGLLTYYEQYF. At the DNA level, the sequence is TGTGCCAGCAGCCAACCACCGGGACTCCTTACTTACTACGAGCAGTACTTC.